One sample yielded the 23 T cell receptor beta chains listed below, sequenced in a study of blood T cell repertoires in COVID-19. Data came from immunoSEQ multiplex PCR; TCRdb stores just in-frame clones and leaves some out. Seen here are tens of thousands of clones, over 80% observed once, and the top ten hold less than 20%. The specimen was peripheral blood. The receptors derive from a man between 60 and 75 years old with active COVID-19.

This chain connects TRBV20-1 to TRBJ2-3, with 8 bases that match TRBD2. CDR1 is DFQATT, CDR2 SNEGSKA, per germline (reference sequence). CDR3 length equals 18 residues. V lost 3 bases, J lost 3 bases, and 17 bases stayed unmatched. The CDR3 sequence: CSASLFRKGGLDTDTQYF. The CDR3 nucleotides are TGCAGTGCTAGTCTTTTCCGCAAGGGGGGACTAGATACAGATACGCAGTATTTT.

This clone was recorded only once. CDR3 amino acids: CASSLESQAPSTDTQYF. The DNA of the CDR3 is TGCGCCAGCAGCTTGGAATCACAGGCGCCGAGCACAGATACGCAGTATTTT. J is TRBJ2-3 and V is TRBV5-1; possible D gene TRBD1, 5 bases. This CDR3 has 17 residues. The germline CDR1 and CDR2 sequences are SGHRS and YFSETQ. V was pared by 0 bases and J by 0 bases, with 14 bases between.

This clone was seen more than once but under ten times. The chain couples TRBV2 to TRBJ2-7; perhaps TRBD2 as D (6 bases). Deletions cut 0 bases from V and 7 bases from J, with 10 bases between. Germline lookup yields CDR1 SNHLY and CDR2 FYNNEI. CDR3 length: 13 amino acids. CDR3 sequence: CASSEAREWEQYF. In nucleotides, the CDR3 is TGTGCCAGCAGTGAAGCGCGGGAATGGGAGCAGTACTTC.

The CDR3 DNA follows: TGTGCCAGCAGCCCCACGTTCAGGGTAGTCACCGGGGAGCTGTTTTTT. This translates into CASSPTFRVVTGELFF. The rearrangement joins TRBV9 to TRBJ2-2, with a tentative D call TRBD1 (5 bases). With 4 bases removed from V and 4 bases from J, the gap between germline ends came to 17 bases. Germline loops: CDR1 SGDLS, CDR2 YYNGEE. CDR3 length equals 16 residues. The full variable domain, with the rest looked up from reference TRBV9 and TRBJ2-2, is DSGVTQTPKHLITATGQRVTLRCSPRSGDLSVYWYQQSLDQGLQFLIQYYNGEERAKGNILERFSAQQFPDLHSELNLSSLELGDSALYFCASSPTFRVVTGELFFGEGSRLTVL.

This chain joins TRBV28 and TRBJ2-7; 7 positions agree with TRBD2. V lost 6 bases to trimming and J lost 3 bases; unmatched junction nucleotides: 14. The CDR3 contains 16 residues. The V gene's germline CDR1 is MDHEN and CDR2 SYDVKM. CDR3 loop: CASSTQAGQQFYEQYF. As DNA, the CDR3 is TGTGCCAGCAGCACCCAAGCGGGGCAGCAATTCTACGAGCAGTACTTC.

V gene TRBV5-1 combines with J gene TRBJ2-1; perhaps TRBD2 as D (5 bases). This CDR3 is built from 13 residues. Germline values: CDR1 SGHRS, CDR2 YFSETQ. Trimming left V 4 bases short and J 5 bases short, with 10 bases between. Here the CDR3 reads CASSTPSHNEQFF. The DNA for the CDR3 is TGCGCCAGCAGCACGCCTAGCCACAATGAGCAGTTCTTC.

The chain is built from TRBV4-3 and TRBJ2-3; a weak D match, TRBD1 (6 bases). Germline V lookup: CDR1 LGHNA, CDR2 YSLEER. The CDR3 consists of 15 residues. V lost 2 bases and J 2 bases, leaving 11 bases between the germline ends. CDR3 sequence (DNA): TGCGCCAGCAGCCAACAAGGGGGTTACACAGATACGCAGTATTTT. Translated: CASSQQGGYTDTQYF.

The chain couples TRBV7-2 to TRBJ2-1; 8 bases are a match to TRBD2. V trimming: 3 bases; J trimming: 2 bases; junction bases outside the gene matches: 0. In germline, CDR1 is SGHTA, CDR2 FQGNSA. This CDR3 comprises 14 residues. The CDR3 sequence: CASSLTSAYNEQFF. In nucleotides, the CDR3 is TGTGCCAGCAGCTTGACTAGCGCCTACAATGAGCAGTTCTTC.

V and J are TRBV6-5 and TRBJ2-5, with TRBD2 matching over 9 bases. Germline-derived CDR1 and CDR2 are MNHEY and SVGAGI. This CDR3 has 14 amino acids. With V trimmed by 8 bases and J by 4 bases, 8 bases remained unmatched. CDR3 protein: CASRGLAGLETQYF. CDR3 DNA sequence: TGTGCCAGCCGGGGGCTAGCGGGGTTAGAGACCCAGTACTTC.

The V gene is TRBV11-2, the J gene TRBJ2-7; 12 nucleotides align to TRBD1. The CDR3 has 14 residues. V gave up 4 bases and J gave up 7 bases; unmatched junction bases: 5. Looked up from germline, CDR1 is SGHAT and CDR2 is FQNNGV. The DNA for the CDR3 is TGTGCCAGCAGCTCCCGGGACAGGGGGCTGGAGCAGTACTTC. As protein: CASSSRDRGLEQYF.

The rearrangement joins TRBV7-9 to TRBJ1-5; 7 bases are a match to TRBD1. Germline loops: CDR1 SEHNR, CDR2 FQNEAQ (reference sequence). V dropped 1 base and J dropped 9; count of bases not matched to a gene: 6. CDR3 size: 14 residues. The chain's CDR3 is CASSLGDRAGPQHF. CDR3 in DNA: TGTGCCAGCAGCTTAGGCGACAGGGCAGGGCCCCAGCATTTT.

The chain employs TRBV19 and TRBJ2-3, with TRBD2 identical over 9 bases. The CDR3 sequence is 15 residues long. From germline, CDR1 is LNHDA and CDR2 SQIVND (reference sequence). V lost 5 bases to trimming and J lost 4 bases; unmatched junction nucleotides: 7. The CDR3 coding sequence is TGTGCCAGTAGTTCGGCGGGAGGGGGCTCAGATACGCAGTATTTT. Its translation: CASSSAGGGSDTQYF.

The chain has TRBV12-3 or TRBV12-4 and TRBJ2-7; D uncertain. This CDR3 comprises 13 residues. With 2 bases removed from V and 2 bases from J, the gap between germline ends came to 7 bases. This CDR3 reads CASSLRTAYEQYF. For the CDR3, the DNA is TGTGCCAGCAGTTTACGTACGGCCTACGAGCAGTACTTC.

The J gene is TRBJ2-3, the V gene TRBV9; TRBD2 matches 13 bases. After removal of 3 bases from V and 4 bases from J, the junction contained 14 bases not matched to a gene. Per the germline V gene, CDR1 is SGDLS and CDR2 is YYNGEE. The CDR3 runs to 19 residues. CDR3 sequence reads: CASSATAPGLAGPADTQYF. CDR3 in DNA: TGTGCCAGCAGCGCGACTGCTCCGGGACTAGCGGGACCGGCAGATACGCAGTATTTT.

V gene TRBV3-1 (or the pseudogene TRBV3-2) combines with J gene TRBJ1-1, with 8 bases identical to TRBD1. The CDR3 consists of 13 residues. J lost 5 bases, V lost 7 bases, and 6 bases had no gene match. Germline-derived CDR1 and CDR2 are LGHDT and YNNKEL (reference sequence). For the CDR3, the DNA is TGTGCCAGCAAAGTACAGGGGGGGACTGAAGCTTTCTTT. It yields the protein CASKVQGGTEAFF.

V gene TRBV10-2 combines with J gene TRBJ2-2, with unresolved D. The CDR3 consists of 16 residues. V lost 6 bases and J lost 2, with 16 bases in between. The V gene's germline CDR1 is WSHSY and CDR2 SAAADI. CDR3 coding DNA: TGCGCCAGCAGCCGGTACGGCGGAAAAAACACCGGGGAGCTGTTTTTT. Its translation: CASSRYGGKNTGELFF.

This clone came up a few times. The chain is built from TRBV27 and TRBJ2-1; 9 nucleotides agree with TRBD1. Looked up from germline, CDR1 is MNHEY and CDR2 is SMNVEV (reference sequence). This CDR3 contains 19 residues. Trimming removed 6 bases from V and 0 bases from J; junction bases left unmatched: 15. The CDR3 loop is CASSPQGASGQSSYNEQFF. For the CDR3, the DNA is TGTGCCAGCAGCCCACAGGGGGCCAGCGGACAAAGCTCCTACAATGAGCAGTTCTTC.

The chain has TRBV27 and TRBJ1-6; D remains unclear. The CDR3 is 13 residues long. Germline V gene sequence: CDR1 MNHEY, CDR2 SMNVEV (reference sequence). V was trimmed by 4 bases and J by 10 bases, leaving 11 bases between them. The CDR3 DNA follows: TGTGCCAGCAGTTACGGGGTGCGATCACCCCTCCACTTT. Translated: CASSYGVRSPLHF.

The rearrangement joins TRBV6-1 to TRBJ2-2; weak D call: TRBD2 (6 bases). The CDR3 covers 17 residues. Trimming pared 0 bases from V and 3 bases from J, leaving 14 bases between. Germline CDR1 reads MNHNS; CDR2 reads SASEGT. The CDR3 DNA is TGTGCCAGCAGTGAAGCCGGGCCAGGACTATACACCGGGGAGCTGTTTTTT. Translating it yields CASSEAGPGLYTGELFF.

This clone was counted only a few times. The chain uses TRBV5-1 and TRBJ1-3; D is possibly TRBD1 (5 bases). The CDR3 runs 15 residues. V lost 0 bases and J 2 bases, leaving 9 bases between the germline ends. CDR1 SGHRS and CDR2 YFSETQ come from the germline V gene. This CDR3 is CASSLAGGAGNTIYF. The CDR3 region has the DNA TGCGCCAGCAGCTTGGCCGGAGGGGCTGGAAACACCATATATTTT.

This rearrangement joins TRBV4-3 to TRBJ2-7, with TRBD1 matching over 9 bases. The CDR3 is made up of 16 amino acids. Germline loops: CDR1 LGHNA, CDR2 YSLEER. V gave up 0 bases and J gave up 2 bases; unmatched junction bases: 5. The CDR3 DNA sequence: TGCGCCAGCAGCCAAGATCACAGGGGGCGTGCCTACGAGCAGTACTTC. This translates into CASSQDHRGRAYEQYF.

The chain links TRBV5-1 to TRBJ1-3; 8 bases are a match to TRBD1. This CDR3 spans 14 amino acids. V lost 3 bases, J lost 3 bases, and 2 bases stayed unmatched. Germline lookup yields CDR1 SGHRS and CDR2 YFSETQ. The CDR3 DNA is TGCGCCAGCAGCTCAGGGGGCAGTGGAAACACCATATATTTT. The encoded protein is CASSSGGSGNTIYF. Supplemented by reference TRBV5-1 and TRBJ1-3, the full variable domain reads KAGVTQTPRYLIKTRGQQVTLSCSPISGHRSVSWYQQTPGQGLQFLFEYFSETQRNKGNFPGRFSGRQFSNSRSEMNVSTLELGDSALYLCASSSGGSGNTIYFGEGSWLTVV.

V gene TRBV10-3 combines with J gene TRBJ2-1; 11 bases map to TRBD2. The germline V gene encodes CDR1 ENHRY and CDR2 SYGVKD. V lost 0 bases, J lost 7 bases, and 17 bases stayed unmatched. The length of the CDR3 is 20 residues. This CDR3 is CAISESSQLAGGPRENEQFF. The CDR3 DNA follows: TGTGCCATCAGTGAGTCGTCCCAATTAGCGGGAGGGCCAAGGGAAAATGAGCAGTTCTTC.